This T cell receptor beta chain appears in the sequencing data of a study of blood T cell repertoires in COVID-19. Study-level information: Material from acute and convalescent COVID-19 was sourced from the United States, Italy and Spain.

Between the trimmed V and J ends, which lost 4 bases and 0 bases, there was a span of 13 bases. Germline CDR1 MRHNA, CDR2 SNTAGT. The CDR3 consists of 16 residues. Across roughly 25 US areas, participants ranged in age from about 18 to 90 years. Each participant's cohort was designated according to participant-reported clinical history. The method was immunoSEQ multiplex PCR; TCRdb's version includes in-frame clones alone and lacks a portion of them. The sample records approximately 180,000 clones, roughly nine tenths being singletons. This clonotype was sampled from a human donor with acute COVID-19. The donor label of this sample is uncertain. Sequenced material: PBMCs or T cells enriched from blood (not recorded which). This chain links TRBV6-4 with TRBJ2-1; the D gene is possibly TRBD2 (5 bases). The CDR3 DNA follows: TGTGCCAGCAGTGTAACGGGAATTAGCTCCTACAATGAGCAGTTCTTC. Protein sequence: CASSVTGISSYNEQFF.